This T cell receptor (beta chain) stems from a study of metastatic and nonmetastatic thyroid tumors. Looked up from germline, CDR1 is SGHVS and CDR2 is FNYEAQ. This CDR3 has 15 residues. Trimming pared 5 bases from V and 5 bases from J, leaving 15 bases between. This clone occurred a few times. The same CDR3 can be traced to other DNA sequences in this sample. TCRdb re-analyzed the PCR reads through MiXCR. The profile shows approximately 84,000 clones, 14% to 15% of them singletons. Patients underwent thyroid surgery, and none had received any treatment before it. The chain is built from TRBV7-6 and TRBJ2-2; D is possibly TRBD2 (5 bases). The receptor was isolated from a female donor with papillary thyroid cancer or a benign thyroid nodule (not recorded which). Some clones in this sample may be carry-over from other donors' samples. The sequencing sample was made of blood. The CDR3 is CASSPDSFRTGELFF. CDR3 DNA sequence: TGTGCCAGCAGCCCGGACTCCTTTCGAACCGGGGAGCTGTTTTTT. Looking up the rest from reference TRBV7-6 and TRBJ2-2 gives the full variable domain: GAGVSQSPRYKVTKRGQDVALRCDPISGHVSLYWYRQALGQGPEFLTYFNYEAQQDKSGLPNDRFSAERPEGSISTLTIQRTEQRDSAMYRCASSPDSFRTGELFFGEGSRLTVL.